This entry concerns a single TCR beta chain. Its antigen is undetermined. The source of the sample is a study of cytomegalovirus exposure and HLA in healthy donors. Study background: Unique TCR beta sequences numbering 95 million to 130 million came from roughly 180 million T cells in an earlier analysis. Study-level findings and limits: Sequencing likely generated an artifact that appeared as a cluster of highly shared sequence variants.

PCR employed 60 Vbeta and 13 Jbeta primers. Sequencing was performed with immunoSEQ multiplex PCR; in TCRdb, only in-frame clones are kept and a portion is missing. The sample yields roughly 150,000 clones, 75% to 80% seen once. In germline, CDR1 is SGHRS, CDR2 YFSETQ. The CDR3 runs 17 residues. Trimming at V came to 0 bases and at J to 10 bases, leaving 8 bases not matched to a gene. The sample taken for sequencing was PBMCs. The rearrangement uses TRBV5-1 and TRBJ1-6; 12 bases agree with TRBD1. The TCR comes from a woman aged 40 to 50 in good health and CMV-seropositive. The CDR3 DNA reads TGCGCCAGCAGCTTGGTGCCGGGACAGGGGGCGGGCTCACCCCTCCACTTT. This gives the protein CASSLVPGQGAGSPLHF. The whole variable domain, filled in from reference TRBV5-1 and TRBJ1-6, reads KAGVTQTPRYLIKTRGQQVTLSCSPISGHRSVSWYQQTPGQGLQFLFEYFSETQRNKGNFPGRFSGRQFSNSRSEMNVSTLELGDSALYLCASSLVPGQGAGSPLHFGNGTRLTVT.